The present entry profiles one T cell receptor beta chain with its context. Antigen unknown. Method: immunoSEQ multiplex PCR; TCRdb's copy keeps in-frame clones and lacks some. The sample contains 35,000 to 50,000 clones, roughly nine tenths of which appear only once. The CDR3 consists of 14 residues. The V end was cut by 1 base, the J end by 4 bases, with 10 bases between. Germline V lookup: CDR1 SGHTA, CDR2 FQGNSA. This record comes from a study of OX40 agonist ivuxolimab in advanced cancers. Overall study context: While on treatment, patients had intravenous ivuxolimab at 0.01 to 10 mg/kg every 2 weeks. Enrollees could have had prior anti-PD-1, anti-PD-L1 or anti-CTLA-4 therapy, which roughly 40% had received. The study's findings and limits: Low levels of normalized T-cell clonal expansion also appeared in some nonresponders.

This material consisted of CD4+ or CD8+ T cells sorted from blood, taken in a trial of the OX40 agonist ivuxolimab. This clonotype originated in an adult with an advanced solid tumor such as melanoma, head and neck, liver or kidney cancer. This rearrangement joins TRBV7-2 to TRBJ1-2; D is unclear. CDR3 DNA: TGTGCCAGCAGCTTAGACGTGGTTGGCTATGGCTACACCTTC. Protein product: CASSLDVVGYGYTF.